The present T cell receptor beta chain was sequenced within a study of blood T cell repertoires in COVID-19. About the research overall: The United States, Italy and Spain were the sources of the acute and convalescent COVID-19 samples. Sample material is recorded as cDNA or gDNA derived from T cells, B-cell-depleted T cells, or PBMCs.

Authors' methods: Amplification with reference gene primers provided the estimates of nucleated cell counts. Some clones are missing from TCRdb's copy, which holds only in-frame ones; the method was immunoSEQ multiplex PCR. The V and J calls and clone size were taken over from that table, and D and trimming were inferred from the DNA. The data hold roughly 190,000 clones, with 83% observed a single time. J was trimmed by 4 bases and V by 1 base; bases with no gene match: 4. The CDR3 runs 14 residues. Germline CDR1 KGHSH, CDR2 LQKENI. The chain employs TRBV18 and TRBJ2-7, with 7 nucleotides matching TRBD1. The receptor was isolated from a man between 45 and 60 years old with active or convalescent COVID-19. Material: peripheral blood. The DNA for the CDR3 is TGTGCCAGCTCACCACTTGGGACAGATTACGAGCAGTACTTC. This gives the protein CASSPLGTDYEQYF.